Shown below are 2 T cell receptor beta chains from a single sample sequenced in a study of post-analysis software for immune sequencing data. Study-wide results and caveats: Five TRBV segments, including TRBV5-6, TRBV5-1 and TRBV20-1, were more frequent in patients than controls.

Antigen specificity for these receptors is unknown. Unique molecular identifiers were built into the TCR beta cDNA libraries. A single record per CDR3 protein comes from TCRdb applying MiXCR to the PCR reads. The sample has fewer than 850,000 distinct CDR3 sequences; about 32% are singletons. Sequencing was done on a sample of blood. The receptors stem from a girl aged 10-17 years with multiple sclerosis.

This clonotype came up a few times. This chain uses TRBV7-2 with TRBJ1-4; perhaps TRBD1 as D (5 bases). The length of the CDR3 is 15 residues. Germline values: CDR1 SGHTA, CDR2 FQGNSA. Deletions cut 0 bases from V and 3 bases from J, with 8 bases between. The CDR3 DNA sequence: TGTGCCAGCAGCTTAGCGGGGGGTTCTAATGAAAAACTGTTTTTT. Protein product: CASSLAGGSNEKLFF.

This clonotype has only a few counts. The chain is built from TRBV12-3 or TRBV12-4 and TRBJ2-1; 7 bases align to TRBD2. The V gene end was trimmed by 3 bases and the J gene end by 7 bases; junction bases not matched to a gene: 9. This CDR3 is built from 15 residues. CDR3 coding DNA: TGTGCCAGCAGTTTTGGCGCTAGCGGACTAAATGAGCAGTTCTTC. It encodes CASSFGASGLNEQFF.